What follows are 18 T cell receptor beta chains derived from one specimen sequenced in a study of glioma-infiltrating T cells. Amplification of TCR alpha and beta CDR3 regions from RNA used iRepertoire nested multiplex PCR. TCRdb re-called the multiplex PCR reads with MiXCR, one entry per CDR3 protein. The sample yields 9,500 to 15,000 distinct CDR3 sequences, roughly 29% seen once. Sample: glioma tissue, nonneoplastic brain tissue, or PBMCs (not recorded which). These receptors originate from a human donor with low-grade glioma or glioblastoma, undergoing nonglioma brain surgery, or in good health (not recorded which).

There are many counts of this clonotype. This sequence joins TRBV18 and TRBJ1-2, with D possibly TRBD1 on 5 matching bases. This CDR3 is built from 14 residues. Trimming left V 4 bases short and J 4 bases short, with 13 bases between. The germline CDR1 and CDR2 sequences are KGHSH and LQKENI. CDR3 amino acids: CASSRAQGTYGYTF. DNA for the CDR3: TGTGCCAGCTCACGAGCCCAAGGGACCTATGGCTACACCTTC.

This clonotype was seen repeatedly, ten times or more. The chain couples TRBV27 to TRBJ1-2; TRBD1 is a possible D gene (5 bases). Germline V gives CDR1 MNHEY, CDR2 SMNVEV (reference sequence). The CDR3 totals 19 residues. With 0 bases removed from V and 0 bases from J, the gap between germline ends came to 20 bases. The CDR3 coding sequence is TGTGCCAGCAGTTTATCGTCGGCGACAGCCCACCCAACTAACTATGGCTACACCTTC. As protein: CASSLSSATAHPTNYGYTF.

This clonotype was picked up many times. The chain joins TRBV7-8 to TRBJ2-5; possible D gene TRBD1, 6 bases. The V end was cut by 5 bases, the J end by 4 bases, with 14 bases between. Germline V gene sequence: CDR1 SGHVS, CDR2 FQNEAQ. This CDR3 is built from 14 residues. The CDR3 bases are TGTGCCAGCAGCCTACCGGGACAAGCAGAGACCCAGTACTTC. This gives the protein CASSLPGQAETQYF.

This clonotype was detected only a few times. The chain employs TRBV7-3 and TRBJ2-3; 7 bases fit TRBD2. After removal of 4 bases from V and 2 bases from J, the junction contained 6 bases not matched to a gene. Per germline, CDR1 SGHTA and CDR2 FQGTGA. The CDR3 loop spans 15 amino acids. In DNA form, the CDR3 reads TGTGCCAGCAGCTCCTCTAGCGGATTCACAGATACGCAGTATTTT. This sequence encodes CASSSSSGFTDTQYF. Using reference TRBV7-3 and TRBJ2-3 for the parts outside the CDR3, the full variable domain is GAGVSQTPSNKVTEKGKYVELRCDPISGHTALYWYRQSLGQGPEFLIYFQGTGAADDSGLPNDRFFAVRPEGSVSTLKIQRTERGDSAVYLCASSSSSGFTDTQYFGPGTRLTVL.

Comments on this clonotype: An end of the junction differs from the germline gene, which may be a read error. This chain uses TRBV5-1 with TRBJ2-1; maybe TRBD2 (6 bases). The CDR3 has 15 amino acids. Germline-derived CDR1 and CDR2 are SGHRS and YFSETQ. This chain's CDR3 is CASSGDGDSYNEQLF. The DNA of the CDR3 is TGCGCCAGCAGCGGGGACGGGGACTCCTACAATGAGCAGCTCTTC.

This clonotype was counted once. This may come from a read error, since a much larger clone is one base off. The genes are TRBV2 and TRBJ2-1; D is perhaps TRBD2 (5 bases). CDR1 is SNHLY and CDR2 is FYNNEI in the germline V gene. V shed 10 bases and J shed 3 bases, with 13 bases lying between them. This CDR3 spans 13 amino acids. For the CDR3, the DNA is TGTGCCATATGGCGAGGAGGCTACAATGAGCAGTTCTTC. Its translation: CAIWRGGYNEQFF.

V usage is TRBV2 and J usage is TRBJ2-1, with D hard to call. Germline CDR1 SNHLY, CDR2 FYNNEI. The CDR3 runs 13 residues. Trimming left V 6 bases short and J 4 bases short, with 10 bases between. Here the CDR3 DNA reads TGTGCCAGCAGGGGAAGTGAATACAATGAGCAGTTCTTC. This encodes CASRGSEYNEQFF. The full variable domain, rest sourced from reference TRBV2 and TRBJ2-1, is EPEVTQTPSHQVTQMGQEVILRCVPISNHLYFYWYRQILGQKVEFLVSFYNNEISEKSEIFDDQFSVERPDGSNFTLKIRSTKLEDSAMYFCASRGSEYNEQFFGPGTRLTVL.

This clonotype was observed a few times. Germline and junction disagree at one end, which may indicate a read error. The genes are TRBV19 and TRBJ1-5; D is possibly TRBD1 (5 bases). CDR1 is LNHDA, CDR2 SQIVND, per germline (reference sequence). The CDR3 runs to 14 residues. The CDR3 bases are TGTGCTAGTAGTCCCCCAGGGAGCAATCAGCCCCAGCATTTT. As protein: CASSPPGSNQPQHF. The full variable domain, completed using reference TRBV19 and TRBJ1-5, is DGGITQSPKYLFRKEGQNVTLSCEQNLNHDAMYWYRQDPGQGLRLIYYSQIVNDFQKGDIAEGYSVSREKKESFPLTVTSAQKNPTAFYLCASSPPGSNQPQHFGDGTRLSIL.

There are a few counts of this clonotype. In DNA form, the CDR3 reads TGTGCCAGCAGCTCCTACCCCGGGATAGGGCCCTCCTACGAGCAGTACTTC. Protein product: CASSSYPGIGPSYEQYF. The chain recombines TRBV14 with TRBJ2-7; D possibly corresponds to TRBD2 (5 bases). The CDR3 extends over 17 amino acids. Germline lookup yields CDR1 SGHDN and CDR2 FVKESK. V shed 5 bases and J shed 0 bases, with 20 bases lying between them.

In regard to this clonotype: It may be a read error: a sequence one base away is much more abundant. V and J are TRBV27 and TRBJ2-3; D might be TRBD1 (6 bases). The V and J ends lost 5 bases and 0 bases respectively, with 12 bases between them. This CDR3 is built from 15 residues. Per germline, CDR1 MNHEY and CDR2 SMNVEV (reference sequence). CDR3 bases: TGTGCCAGCAGTCCTTGGACAGCGAGCACAGATACGCAGTATTTT. It translates to CASSPWTASTDTQYF.

The V gene is TRBV24-1, the J gene TRBJ1-5; 10 bases are a match to TRBD1. Germline-derived CDR1 and CDR2 are KGHDR and SFDVKD. Unmatched junction bases numbered 9, after V lost 2 bases and J lost 6 bases. The CDR3 spans 17 residues. As DNA, the CDR3 is TGTGCCACCAGTGATTCTCATGGGACAGGGGATGGTCAGCCCCAGCATTTT. Its translation is CATSDSHGTGDGQPQHF.

The chain couples TRBV3-1 to TRBJ2-2; no reliable D call. This CDR3 region has 17 residues. V shed 5 bases and J shed 1 base, with 17 bases lying between them. Germline loops: CDR1 LGHDT, CDR2 YNNKEL (reference sequence). For the CDR3, the DNA is TGTGCCAGCAGCTCCTTCACGGACGCTCGGAACACCGGGGAGCTGTTTTTT. Protein product: CASSSFTDARNTGELFF.

Turning to this clonotype: One base away lies a much larger clone, so this may be a sequencing read error. The CDR3, as DNA: TGTGCCAGCAGCCTCGGGAGTAGCGGCCGCACAGATACGCAGTATTTT. It specifies CASSLGSSGRTDTQYF. The chain is built from TRBV11-3 and TRBJ2-3, with a weak D call TRBD2 (6 bases). The CDR3 has 16 residues. The germline V and J ends were trimmed by 5 bases and 1 base, with 16 bases remaining between them. CDR1 is SGHNT and CDR2 is YENEEA in the germline V gene. The whole variable domain, remainder taken from reference TRBV11-3 and TRBJ2-3, is EAGVVQSPRYKIIEKKQPVAFWCNPISGHNTLYWYLQNLGQGPELLIRYENEEAVDDSQLPKDRFSAERLKGVDSTLKIQPAELGDSAVYLCASSLGSSGRTDTQYFGPGTRLTVL.

The rearrangement uses TRBV10-3 and TRBJ1-5; D gene uncertain. CDR3 size: 13 residues. CDR1 ENHRY and CDR2 SYGVKD come from the germline V gene. Trimming cost V 2 bases and J 8 bases, with 10 bases left between them. The CDR3 sequence is CAISEGGGEPQHF. The CDR3 DNA reads TGTGCCATCAGTGAGGGTGGAGGTGAGCCCCAGCATTTT.

This clonotype was counted ten times or more. The V call is TRBV28, the J call TRBJ2-7; tentatively, D is TRBD1 (6 bases). The germline V gene encodes CDR1 MDHEN and CDR2 SYDVKM. V lost 7 bases, J lost 3 bases, and 16 bases lay in between. The CDR3 has 14 amino acids. CDR3 coding DNA: TGTGCCAGCATGAACAGGGTCGGCGACTACGAGCAGTACTTC. This translates into CASMNRVGDYEQYF.

This clonotype was observed at least ten times. V usage is TRBV24-1 and J usage is TRBJ2-1; D remains ambiguous. Germline V gene sequence: CDR1 KGHDR, CDR2 SFDVKD. V was shortened by 3 bases and J by 2 bases, with 4 bases between the two germline ends. This CDR3 region has 13 residues. This CDR3 is CATSDPPYNEQFF. The CDR3 coding sequence is TGTGCCACCAGTGATCCCCCCTACAATGAGCAGTTCTTC.

This clonotype came up a few times. This sequence joins TRBV2 and TRBJ2-7; D remains ambiguous. Germline CDR1 and CDR2: SNHLY and FYNNEI. V was shortened by 6 bases and J by 2 bases, with 11 bases between the two germline ends. The length of the CDR3 is 13 residues. The chain's CDR3 is CASRVRYTYEQYF. The CDR3, as DNA: TGTGCCAGCAGGGTCCGCTATACCTACGAGCAGTACTTC.

This clonotype has only a few counts. This chain joins TRBV5-4 and TRBJ2-5, with TRBD2 matching 7 bases. The CDR3 is made up of 14 amino acids. V dropped 2 bases and J dropped 7; count of bases not matched to a gene: 8. Germline values: CDR1 SGHNT, CDR2 YYREEE (reference sequence). CDR3 nucleotides: TGTGCCAGCAGCTTTCTAGCGGAGGAAGGGACCCAGTACTTC. Protein product: CASSFLAEEGTQYF.